The following is a T cell receptor beta chain sequence with its context. Its antigen is still unknown. No base qualities exist here, and no much larger clone lies one base off it. This entry comes from a study of memory CD4+ T cells and cytomegalovirus serostatus (dated by TCRdb to about 2019). Looking at the study overall: A total of roughly 35 healthy Belgian adults, of whom 9 were CMV seropositive and approximately 24 were CMV seronegative, were included in the cohort. To replicate a published TCR-based CMV serostatus classifier, the researchers sequenced the CD4+ memory TCRbeta repertoires of a Belgian cohort whose cytomegalovirus serostatus was known. The research as a whole found: For CMV serostatus prediction, a median bootstrapped AUC of about 0.94 was reached with the original framework, and a median bootstrapped AUC of roughly 0.92 was reached with a US-trained random forest. On the Belgian cohort, the classifier built on the original framework reached a median bootstrapped AUC of about 0.95, with a 95% CI of 0.76-1.00. The results were interpreted as suggesting that the CMV-associated TCR signature is largely present in the CD4+ memory repertoire. Of around 150 previously reported CMV-associated TCRbeta sequences, over 65 appeared in the CD4+ memory repertoires, each in one to five individuals. Unlike the original study, which covered naive and memory CD4+ and CD8+ populations, the Belgian study sequenced only CD4+CD45RO+ memory cells.

Measured from the cysteine to the phenylalanine, the CDR3 is 13 residues long. Only CDR3 DNA is held: 39 bases, read in frame from base 1. V is pared back by 4 bases and J by 12 bases, with 13 bases lying between the germline termini. From a lookup of the germline V gene (reference sequence), CDR1 and CDR2 are LNHDA and SQIVND. The Quick-DNA Microprep Kit was used to extract genomic DNA from the sorted cells. Amplification of TCRbeta DNA was done with the immunoSEQ hsTCRbeta kit, following the protocol from the manufacturer. An Illumina MiSeq instrument was used to sequence the TCRbeta libraries. From the authors' description of their analysis: Once out-of-frame sequences had been removed, millions of distinct TCRbeta sequences were left, which works out to an average of about 71,000 per individual. Each individual was scored according to the count of more than 150 previously reported CMV-associated TCRbeta sequences and the total productive distinct TCRbeta count. A beta-binomial model was reimplemented in Python, and scikit-learn random forests with default parameters were trained on data from the US cohort. Classifier performance on the Belgian cohort was summarized as median AUC with percentile confidence intervals over 10,000 bootstrap iterations. TCRdb took this table from immuneACCESS and kept in-frame rearrangements with V and J called. Such tables lack part of the clones; where checked against another copy, unresolved V genes explain under half of the gap, and the rest is unexplained. V, J and clone size derive from that table, while D and trimming were established from the DNA sequence. The table for this sample lists around 45,000 clones; over 60% of them were counted only once. The ten largest make up 1.9% of the sample.

A FACSAria II was used to sort memory CD4+ T cells, defined as single viable CD3+CD4+CD8-CD45RO+ cells. To determine CMV serostatus, a Roche Elecsys assay was used that detects serum IgG against CMV pp150, pp28, p38 and p52. Once the samples were thawed, total CD4+ T cells were enriched through positive selection using CD4 magnetic microbeads. The samples came from a different study that was designed specifically to examine the CD4+ T cell memory repertoire. Following standard operating procedures, peripheral blood mononuclear cells were isolated and cryopreserved, while serum was kept at -80 degrees C. The staining used CD3-PerCP (BW264/56), CD4-APC (RPA-T4), CD45RO-PE (UCHT1) and CD8-Pacific Orange (3B5) antibodies, and Sytox blue was used to exclude non-viable cells.

The receptor's source is an adult in good health and CMV-seronegative. Sequencing was done on a sample of memory CD4+ T cells from blood. The receptor chain draws on TRBV19 and TRBJ1-6, with no D gene named confidently. CDR3 sequence: CASSTSLPLPLHF. In nucleotide form, the sequence is TGTGCCAGTAGTACGAGCCTACCGCTACCCCTCCACTTT.